The 3 T cell receptor beta chains below come from one sample, sequenced in a study of regulatory T cells in long-lasting Graves disease. As to time point: persistent/refractory GD, antithyroid drugs over 5 years with positive TRAb. Construction of the TCR library relied on RNA isolated from PBMCs. CDR3-region Arm-PCR and iRepertoire HTBI primers produced the TCR beta libraries. From the multiplex PCR reads, TCRdb called clonotypes with MiXCR, one entry per CDR3 protein. The data contain roughly 360,000 distinct CDR3 sequences, less than 30% of them singletons. The sequenced sample was peripheral blood mononuclear cells (PBMCs), obtained when the disease was refractory, from a patient treated with antithyroid drugs. The receptors here all came from a woman aged 40 to 55 with Graves disease.

V and J are TRBV28 and TRBJ2-7, with D hard to call. The CDR3 totals 15 residues. Germline CDR1 reads MDHEN; CDR2 reads SYDVKM. V gave up 6 bases and J gave up 2 bases, with 17 bases separating them. This CDR3 is CASSQDAHRTYEQYF. The CDR3 DNA reads as TGTGCCAGCAGCCAAGATGCACACCGAACCTACGAGCAGTACTTC.

This clonotype showed up just a few times. The CDR3 loop is CASSQGGGEEETQYF. The CDR3 DNA reads as TGCGCCAGCAGCCAAGGAGGGGGCGAGGAAGAGACCCAGTACTTC. The chain couples TRBV4-1 to TRBJ2-5; 7 bases are shared with TRBD1. V trimming: 1 base; J trimming: 3 bases; junction bases outside the gene matches: 5. The CDR3 contains 15 residues. CDR1 MGHRA and CDR2 YSYEKL come from the germline V gene.

Details on this clonotype: Just one base apart from a much larger clone, this may be a read error. The final CDR3 position lacks the conserved phenylalanine or tryptophan, pointing to a likely read error. V usage is TRBV20-1 and J usage is TRBJ2-7, with 7 nucleotides matching TRBD2. The J segment lost 4 bases and the V segment lost 3 bases, leaving 6 bases of the junction unmatched. The germline CDR1 and CDR2 sequences are DFQATT and SNEGSKA (reference sequence). The CDR3 runs 13 residues. The CDR3: CSARWTSLYEQYL. The CDR3 DNA is TGCAGTGCTAGGTGGACTAGTCTTTACGAGCAGTACCTC.